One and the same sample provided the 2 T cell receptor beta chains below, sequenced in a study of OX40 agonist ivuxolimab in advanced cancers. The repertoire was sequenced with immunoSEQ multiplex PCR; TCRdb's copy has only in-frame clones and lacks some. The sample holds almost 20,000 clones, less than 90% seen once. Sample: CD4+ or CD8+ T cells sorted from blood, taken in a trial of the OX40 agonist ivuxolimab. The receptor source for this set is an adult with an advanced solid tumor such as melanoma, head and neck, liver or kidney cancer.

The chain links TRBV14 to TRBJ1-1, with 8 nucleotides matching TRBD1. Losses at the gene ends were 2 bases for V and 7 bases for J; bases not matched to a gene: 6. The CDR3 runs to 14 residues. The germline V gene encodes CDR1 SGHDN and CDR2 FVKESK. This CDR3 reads CASSQMRTGSEAFF. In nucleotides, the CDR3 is TGTGCCAGCAGCCAAATGAGGACAGGGAGTGAAGCTTTCTTT. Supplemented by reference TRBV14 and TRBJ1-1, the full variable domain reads EAGVTQFPSHSVIEKGQTVTLRCDPISGHDNLYWYRRVMGKEIKFLLHFVKESKQDESGMPNNRFLAERTGGTYSTLKVQPAELEDSGVYFCASSQMRTGSEAFFGQGTRLTVV.

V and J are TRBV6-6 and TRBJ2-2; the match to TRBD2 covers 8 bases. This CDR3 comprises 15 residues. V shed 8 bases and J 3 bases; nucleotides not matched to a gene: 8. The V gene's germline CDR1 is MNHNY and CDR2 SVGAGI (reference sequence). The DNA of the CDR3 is TGTGCCAGCGGAGACGGGAGGGCCGACACCGGGGAGCTGTTTTTT. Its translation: CASGDGRADTGELFF.